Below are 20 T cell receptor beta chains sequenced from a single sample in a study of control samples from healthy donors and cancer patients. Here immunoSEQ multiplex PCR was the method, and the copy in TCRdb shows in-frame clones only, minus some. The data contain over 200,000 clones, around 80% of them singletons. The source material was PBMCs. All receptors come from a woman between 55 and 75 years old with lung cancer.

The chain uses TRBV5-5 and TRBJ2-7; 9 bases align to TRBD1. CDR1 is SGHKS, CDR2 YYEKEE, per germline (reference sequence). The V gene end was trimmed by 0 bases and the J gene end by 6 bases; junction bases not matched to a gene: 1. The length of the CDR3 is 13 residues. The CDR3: CASSLGDRAEQYF. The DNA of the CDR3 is TGTGCCAGCAGCTTGGGGGACAGGGCCGAGCAGTACTTC.

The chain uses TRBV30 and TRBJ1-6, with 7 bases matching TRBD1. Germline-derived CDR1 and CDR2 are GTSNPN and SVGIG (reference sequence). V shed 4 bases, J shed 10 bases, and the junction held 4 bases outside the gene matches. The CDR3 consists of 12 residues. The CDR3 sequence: CAWNRGGSPLHF. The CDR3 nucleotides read TGTGCCTGGAACAGGGGTGGCTCACCCCTCCACTTT.

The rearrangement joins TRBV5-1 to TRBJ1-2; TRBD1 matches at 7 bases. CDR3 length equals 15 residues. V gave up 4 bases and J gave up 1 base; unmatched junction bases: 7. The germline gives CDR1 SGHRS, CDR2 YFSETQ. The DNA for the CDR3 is TGCGCCAGCAGCCCCACCGACAGGGTTAACTATGGCTACACCTTC. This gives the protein CASSPTDRVNYGYTF.

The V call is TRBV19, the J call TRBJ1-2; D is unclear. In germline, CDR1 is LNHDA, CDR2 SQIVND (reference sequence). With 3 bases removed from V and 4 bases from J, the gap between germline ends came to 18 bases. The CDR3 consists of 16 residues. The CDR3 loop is CASSMADQRSFYGYTF. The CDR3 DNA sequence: TGTGCCAGTAGTATGGCGGACCAAAGGTCCTTCTATGGCTACACCTTC.

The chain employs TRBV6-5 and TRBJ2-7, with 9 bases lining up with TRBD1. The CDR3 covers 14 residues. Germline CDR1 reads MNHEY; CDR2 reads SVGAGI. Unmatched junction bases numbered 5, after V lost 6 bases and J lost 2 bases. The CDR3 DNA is TGTGCCAGCAGCCGGGACAGGGTTACCTACGAGCAGTACTTC. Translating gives CASSRDRVTYEQYF.

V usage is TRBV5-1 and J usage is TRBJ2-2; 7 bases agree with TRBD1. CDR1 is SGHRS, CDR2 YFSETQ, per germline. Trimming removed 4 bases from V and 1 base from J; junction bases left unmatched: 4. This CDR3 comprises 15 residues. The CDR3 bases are TGCGCCAGCAGCCTTAGACAGGGGAACACCGGGGAGCTGTTTTTT. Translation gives CASSLRQGNTGELFF. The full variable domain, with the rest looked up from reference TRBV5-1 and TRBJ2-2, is KAGVTQTPRYLIKTRGQQVTLSCSPISGHRSVSWYQQTPGQGLQFLFEYFSETQRNKGNFPGRFSGRQFSNSRSEMNVSTLELGDSALYLCASSLRQGNTGELFFGEGSRLTVL.

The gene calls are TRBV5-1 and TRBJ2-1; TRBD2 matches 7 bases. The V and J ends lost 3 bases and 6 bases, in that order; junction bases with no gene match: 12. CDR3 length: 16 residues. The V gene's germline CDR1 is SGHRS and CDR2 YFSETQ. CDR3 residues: CASSSGIVGRGNEQFF. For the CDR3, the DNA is TGCGCCAGCAGCTCGGGGATCGTGGGGAGGGGCAATGAGCAGTTCTTC.

In nucleotides, the CDR3 is TGTGCCAGCAGCTCGCCTAGGGAGGGCGGAGAGACCCAGTACTTC. Translation gives CASSSPREGGETQYF. The genes are TRBV5-4 and TRBJ2-5; 7 bases agree with TRBD2. This CDR3 has 15 residues. The J segment lost 4 bases and the V segment lost 3 bases, leaving 9 bases of the junction unmatched. Germline V lookup: CDR1 SGHNT, CDR2 YYREEE (reference sequence).

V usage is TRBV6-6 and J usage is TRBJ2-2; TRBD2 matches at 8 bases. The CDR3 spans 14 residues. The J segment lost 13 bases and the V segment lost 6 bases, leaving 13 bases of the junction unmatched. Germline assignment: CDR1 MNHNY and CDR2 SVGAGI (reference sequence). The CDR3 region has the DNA TGTGCCAGCAGCTACAACGGGGGGGCGATTATGCTGTTTTTT. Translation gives CASSYNGGAIMLFF.

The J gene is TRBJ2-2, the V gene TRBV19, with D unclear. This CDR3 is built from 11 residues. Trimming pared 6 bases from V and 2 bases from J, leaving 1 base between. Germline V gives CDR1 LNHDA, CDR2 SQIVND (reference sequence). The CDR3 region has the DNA TGTGCCAGTAGCAACACCGGGGAGCTGTTTTTT. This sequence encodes CASSNTGELFF.

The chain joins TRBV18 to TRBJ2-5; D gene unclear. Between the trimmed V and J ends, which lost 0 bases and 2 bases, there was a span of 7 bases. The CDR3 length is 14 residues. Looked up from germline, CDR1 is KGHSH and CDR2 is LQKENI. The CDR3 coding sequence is TGTGCCAGCTCACCACCGACACGGCAAGAGACCCAGTACTTC. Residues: CASSPPTRQETQYF.

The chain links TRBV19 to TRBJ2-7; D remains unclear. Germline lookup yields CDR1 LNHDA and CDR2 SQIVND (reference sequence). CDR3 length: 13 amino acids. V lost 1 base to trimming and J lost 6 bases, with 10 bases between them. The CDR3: CASSIGGDFEQYF. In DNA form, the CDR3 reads TGTGCCAGTAGTATAGGTGGGGATTTCGAGCAGTACTTC.

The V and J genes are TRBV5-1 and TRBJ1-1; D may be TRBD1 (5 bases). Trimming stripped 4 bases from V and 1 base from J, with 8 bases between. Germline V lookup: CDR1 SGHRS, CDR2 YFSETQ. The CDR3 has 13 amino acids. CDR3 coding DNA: TGCGCCAGCAGCCCAGGGAAGAACACTGAAGCTTTCTTT. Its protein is CASSPGKNTEAFF.

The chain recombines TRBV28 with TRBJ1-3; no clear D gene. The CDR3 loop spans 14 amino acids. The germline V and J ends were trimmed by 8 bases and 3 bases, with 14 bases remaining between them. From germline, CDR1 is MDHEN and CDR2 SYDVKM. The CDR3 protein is CASGSGSGGNTIYF. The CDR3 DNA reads TGTGCCAGCGGTAGCGGATCGGGTGGAAACACCATATATTTT.

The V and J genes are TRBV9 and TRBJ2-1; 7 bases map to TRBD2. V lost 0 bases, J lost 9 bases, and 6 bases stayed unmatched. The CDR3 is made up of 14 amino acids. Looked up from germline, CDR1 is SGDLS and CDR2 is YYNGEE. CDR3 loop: CASSVGTSFGEQFF. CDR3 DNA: TGTGCCAGCAGCGTAGGGACTAGTTTTGGTGAGCAGTTCTTC.

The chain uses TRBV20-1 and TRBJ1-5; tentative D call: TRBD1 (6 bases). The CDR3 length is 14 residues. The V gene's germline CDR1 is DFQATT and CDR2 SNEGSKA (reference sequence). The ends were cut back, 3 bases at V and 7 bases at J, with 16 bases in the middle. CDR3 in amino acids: CSASDPAGVQPQHF. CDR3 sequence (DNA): TGCAGTGCTAGTGATCCGGCAGGGGTACAGCCCCAGCATTTT.

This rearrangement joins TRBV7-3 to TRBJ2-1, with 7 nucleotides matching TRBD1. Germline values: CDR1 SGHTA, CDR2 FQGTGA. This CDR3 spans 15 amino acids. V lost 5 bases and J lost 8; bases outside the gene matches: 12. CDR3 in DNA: TGTGCCAGCAGCCCGCAACAGGGGCCTTTGGATGAGCAGTTCTTC. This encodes CASSPQQGPLDEQFF. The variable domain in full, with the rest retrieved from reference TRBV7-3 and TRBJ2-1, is GAGVSQTPSNKVTEKGKYVELRCDPISGHTALYWYRQSLGQGPEFLIYFQGTGAADDSGLPNDRFFAVRPEGSVSTLKIQRTERGDSAVYLCASSPQQGPLDEQFFGPGTRLTVL.

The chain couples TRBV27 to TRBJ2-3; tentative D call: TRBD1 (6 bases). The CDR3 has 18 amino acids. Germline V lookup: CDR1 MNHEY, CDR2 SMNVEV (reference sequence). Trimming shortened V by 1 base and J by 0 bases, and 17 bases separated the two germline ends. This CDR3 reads CASSLWVQGSISTDTQYF. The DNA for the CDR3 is TGTGCCAGCAGTTTATGGGTCCAGGGGAGTATTAGCACAGATACGCAGTATTTT.

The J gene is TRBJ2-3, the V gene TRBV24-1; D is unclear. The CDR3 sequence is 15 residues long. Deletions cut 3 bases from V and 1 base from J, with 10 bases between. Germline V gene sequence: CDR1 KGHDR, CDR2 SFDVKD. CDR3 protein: CATSDPGLGTDTQYF. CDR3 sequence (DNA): TGTGCCACCAGTGATCCCGGGCTAGGCACAGATACGCAGTATTTT.

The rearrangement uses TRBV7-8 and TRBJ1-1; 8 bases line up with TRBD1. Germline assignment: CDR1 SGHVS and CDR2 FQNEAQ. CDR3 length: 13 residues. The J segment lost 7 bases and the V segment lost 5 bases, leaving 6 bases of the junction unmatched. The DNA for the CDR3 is TGTGCCAGCAGCCCGGACAGGGTTGGTGAAGCTTTCTTT. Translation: CASSPDRVGEAFF.